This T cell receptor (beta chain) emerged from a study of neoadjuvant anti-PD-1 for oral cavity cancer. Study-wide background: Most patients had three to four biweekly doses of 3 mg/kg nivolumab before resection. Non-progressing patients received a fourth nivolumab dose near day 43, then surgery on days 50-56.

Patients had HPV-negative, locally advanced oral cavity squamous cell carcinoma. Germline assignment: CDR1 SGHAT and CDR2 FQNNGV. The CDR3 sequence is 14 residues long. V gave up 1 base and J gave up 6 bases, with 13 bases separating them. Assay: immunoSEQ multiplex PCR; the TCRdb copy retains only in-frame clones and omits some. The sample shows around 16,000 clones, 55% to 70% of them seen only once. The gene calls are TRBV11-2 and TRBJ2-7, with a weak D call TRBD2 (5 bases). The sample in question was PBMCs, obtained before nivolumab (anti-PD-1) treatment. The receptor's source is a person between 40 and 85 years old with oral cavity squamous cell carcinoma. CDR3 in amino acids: CASSLVAGPGEQYF. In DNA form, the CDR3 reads TGTGCCAGCAGCTTAGTGGCGGGCCCGGGCGAGCAGTACTTC.